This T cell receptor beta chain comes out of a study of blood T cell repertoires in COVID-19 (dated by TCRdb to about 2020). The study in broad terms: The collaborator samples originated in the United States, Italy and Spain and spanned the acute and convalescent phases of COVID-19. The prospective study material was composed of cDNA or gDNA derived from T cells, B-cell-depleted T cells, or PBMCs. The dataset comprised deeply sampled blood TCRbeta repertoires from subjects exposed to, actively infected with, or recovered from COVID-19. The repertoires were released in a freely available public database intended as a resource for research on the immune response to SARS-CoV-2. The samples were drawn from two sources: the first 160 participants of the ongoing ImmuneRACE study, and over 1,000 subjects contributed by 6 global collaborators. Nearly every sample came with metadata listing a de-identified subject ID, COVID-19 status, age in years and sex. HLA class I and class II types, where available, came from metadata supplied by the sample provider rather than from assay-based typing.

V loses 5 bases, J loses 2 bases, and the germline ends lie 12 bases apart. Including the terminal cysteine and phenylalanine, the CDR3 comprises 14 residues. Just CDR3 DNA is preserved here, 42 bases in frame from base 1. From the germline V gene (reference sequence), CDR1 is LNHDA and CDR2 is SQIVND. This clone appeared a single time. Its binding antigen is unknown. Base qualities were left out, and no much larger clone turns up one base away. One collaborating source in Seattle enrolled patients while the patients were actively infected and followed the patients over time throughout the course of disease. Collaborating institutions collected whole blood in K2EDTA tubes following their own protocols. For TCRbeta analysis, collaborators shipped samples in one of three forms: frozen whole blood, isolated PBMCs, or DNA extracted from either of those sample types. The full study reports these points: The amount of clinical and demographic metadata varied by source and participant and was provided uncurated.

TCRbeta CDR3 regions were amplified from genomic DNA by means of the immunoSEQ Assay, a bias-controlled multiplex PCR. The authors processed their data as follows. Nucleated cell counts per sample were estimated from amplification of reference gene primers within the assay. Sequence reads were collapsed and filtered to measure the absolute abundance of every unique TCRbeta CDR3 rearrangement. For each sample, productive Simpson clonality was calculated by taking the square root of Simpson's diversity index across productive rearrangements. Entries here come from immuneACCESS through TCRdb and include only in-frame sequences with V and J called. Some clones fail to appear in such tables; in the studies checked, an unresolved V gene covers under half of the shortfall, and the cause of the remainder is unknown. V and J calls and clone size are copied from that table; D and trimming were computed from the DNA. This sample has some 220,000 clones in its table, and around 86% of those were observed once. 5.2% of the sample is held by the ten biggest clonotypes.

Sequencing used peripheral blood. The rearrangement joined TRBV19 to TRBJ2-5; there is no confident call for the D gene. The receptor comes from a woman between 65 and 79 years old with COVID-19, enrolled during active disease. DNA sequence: TGTGCCAGTAGTCCTTCAGTGGTTCAAGAGACCCAGTACTTC. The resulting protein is CASSPSVVQETQYF.